This TCR beta chain was identified in a study of monozygotic twins with inflammatory bowel disease. The template switching step added UMIs that contained a 6-nucleotide sample barcode. TCRdb re-called the 5' RACE reads; every CDR3 protein appears as one record, without DNA. In total, the table holds roughly 160,000 distinct CDR3 sequences. The CDR3 runs to 12 residues. CDR1 is SGHNT and CDR2 is YYREEE in the germline V gene (reference sequence). The TCR comes from a human donor with ulcerative colitis or Crohn's disease, or a healthy co-twin of an affected twin (not recorded which). The V call is TRBV5-4, the J call TRBJ2-1. The sample taken for sequencing was blood. The CDR3 here is CASSLMGNEQFF.